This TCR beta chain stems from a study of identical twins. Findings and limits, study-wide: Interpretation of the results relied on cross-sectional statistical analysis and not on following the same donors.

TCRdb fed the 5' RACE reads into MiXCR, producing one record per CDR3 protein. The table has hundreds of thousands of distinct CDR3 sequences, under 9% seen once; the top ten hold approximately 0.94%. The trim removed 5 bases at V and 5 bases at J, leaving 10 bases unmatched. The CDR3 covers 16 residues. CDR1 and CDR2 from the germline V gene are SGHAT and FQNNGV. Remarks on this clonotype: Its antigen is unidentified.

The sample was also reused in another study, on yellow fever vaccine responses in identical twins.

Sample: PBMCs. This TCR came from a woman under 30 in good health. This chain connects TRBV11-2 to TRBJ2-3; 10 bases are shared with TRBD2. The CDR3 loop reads CASSRGIAGGGDTQYF. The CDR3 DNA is TGTGCCAGCAGCCGTGGGATAGCGGGAGGTGGAGATACGCAGTATTTT.